The next 21 T cell receptor beta chains were all read from a single sample in a study of immune heterogeneity within non-small cell lung tumors. For the TCR beta CDR3, multiplex PCR with 32 V and 13 J primers performed the amplification. TCRdb ran MiXCR on the multiplex PCR reads and lists one entry per CDR3 protein. The data show fewer than 25,000 distinct CDR3 sequences, with approximately 30% seen just once and around 4.1% held by the top ten. Bulk tumor genomic DNA, 600 ng per sample, was used as template. Primary tumors were biopsied several times each, far apart, intraoperatively. Curative surgery was undertaken by patients, who had untreated, newly diagnosed non-small cell lung cancer. The material sequenced was lung tumor tissue. The receptors were gathered from a man between 40 and 49 years old with non-small cell lung cancer.

This clonotype was picked up a small number of times. The chain has TRBV7-2 and TRBJ2-1, with D perhaps TRBD2 (6 bases). CDR3 length: 14 residues. CDR1 and CDR2 (germline): SGHTA, FQGNSA. V shed 5 bases and J shed 8 bases, with 16 bases lying between them. The CDR3 region has the DNA TGTGCCAGCAGCACCCAATCGGGGGAGTATGAGCAGTTCTTC. Protein: CASSTQSGEYEQFF.

This chain uses TRBV6-5 with TRBJ2-3, with 8 nucleotides matching TRBD1. CDR1 and CDR2 (germline): MNHEY, SVGAGI. The CDR3 spans 13 residues. Here the CDR3 DNA reads TGTGCAGCAGGGGGCACGGTTACAGATACGCAGTATTTT. Translated: CAAGGTVTDTQYF.

This clonotype was picked up a small number of times. The genes are TRBV20-1 and TRBJ2-1; D ambiguous. This CDR3 spans 16 amino acids. Germline V gene data show CDR1 as DFQATT and CDR2 as SNEGSKA (reference sequence). The V end lost 5 bases, the J end lost 0 bases, and 17 bases lay between the germline ends. The CDR3 DNA reads as TGCAGTGCTCCGTCAATTGGGAAAAGCTCCTACAATGAGCAGTTCTTC. This encodes CSAPSIGKSSYNEQFF.

This clonotype appeared a single time. V usage is TRBV3-1 and J usage is TRBJ1-1; a possible D gene is TRBD1 (5 bases). Trimming stripped 8 bases from V and 3 bases from J, with 16 bases between. Germline CDR1 reads LGHDT; CDR2 reads YNNKEL (reference sequence). This CDR3 has 14 amino acids. CDR3 DNA sequence: TGTGCCAGCCGGGGGGAAGACAAGTACACTGAAGCTTTCTTT. This encodes CASRGEDKYTEAFF.

Only a few counts were recorded for this clonotype. The chain employs TRBV27 and TRBJ2-2, with 10 nucleotides matching TRBD2. The CDR3 has 14 amino acids. The V gene end was trimmed by 7 bases and the J gene end by 7 bases; junction bases not matched to a gene: 6. Germline values: CDR1 MNHEY, CDR2 SMNVEV (reference sequence). The CDR3 loop reads CASKPGLASGELFF. The CDR3 nucleotides are TGTGCCAGCAAACCGGGACTAGCGAGCGGGGAGCTGTTTTTT.

V is TRBV20-1 and J is TRBJ2-5; possible D gene TRBD1, 5 bases. Trimming cost V 0 bases and J 2 bases, with 13 bases left between them. The CDR3 is 15 amino acids. CDR1 and CDR2 (germline): DFQATT, SNEGSKA (reference sequence). The CDR3 sequence is CSARDPQVFQETQYF. CDR3 nucleotide sequence: TGCAGTGCTAGAGATCCACAGGTGTTTCAAGAGACCCAGTACTTC.

The V and J genes are TRBV13 and TRBJ2-3; 10 nucleotides line up with TRBD2. This CDR3 has 17 residues. CDR1 and CDR2 (germline): PRHDT, FYEKMQ (reference sequence). Trimming at V came to 4 bases and at J to 0 bases, leaving 7 bases not matched to a gene. The CDR3 loop reads CASSSRLAGPSTDTQYF. Here the CDR3 DNA reads TGTGCCAGCAGCTCACGACTAGCGGGTCCTAGCACAGATACGCAGTATTTT. The full variable domain, its missing parts supplied by reference TRBV13 and TRBJ2-3, is AAGVIQSPRHLIKEKRETATLKCYPIPRHDTVYWYQQGPGQDPQFLISFYEKMQSDKGSIPDRFSAQQFSDYHSELNMSSLELGDSALYFCASSSRLAGPSTDTQYFGPGTRLTVL.

Concerning this clonotype itself: A much larger clone sits a single nucleotide away, making a read error possible. This chain links TRBV6-2 or TRBV6-3 with TRBJ2-7; D is unclear. This CDR3 spans 13 amino acids. V was trimmed by 4 bases and J by 2 bases, leaving 9 bases between them. Germline V gene data show CDR1 as MNHEY and CDR2 as SVGEGT. CDR3 residues: CASSLGQPYEQYF. The CDR3 DNA is TGTGCCAGCAGTTTGGGTCAACCCTACGAGCAGTACTTC.

This sequence joins TRBV5-6 and TRBJ1-2; 8 positions agree with TRBD1. The germline V gene has CDR1 SGHDT and CDR2 YYEEEE. The CDR3 runs 13 residues. V shed 0 bases and J 5 bases; nucleotides not matched to a gene: 0. In nucleotides, the CDR3 is TGTGCCAGCAGCTTGGGGACAGGGTATGGCTACACCTTC. Translating gives CASSLGTGYGYTF.

This chain links TRBV12-3 or TRBV12-4 with TRBJ1-1, with D possibly TRBD1 on 5 matching bases. V dropped 8 bases and J dropped 1 base, with 20 bases sitting between them. The length of the CDR3 is 16 residues. Written as DNA, the CDR3 is TGTGCCAGCTTTAGGGCCAGAGGGACGGGGAACACTGAAGCTTTCTTT. Translating gives CASFRARGTGNTEAFF.

This clonotype was seen ten or more times. The chain's CDR3 is CASSLVASASSYEQYF. The CDR3 DNA follows: TGCGCCAGCAGCTTGGTTGCTAGCGCCAGCTCCTACGAGCAGTACTTC. The J gene is TRBJ2-7, the V gene TRBV5-1, with TRBD2 as a possible D gene (6 bases). The CDR3 is made up of 16 amino acids. Germline V gives CDR1 SGHRS, CDR2 YFSETQ. Deletions cut 0 bases from V and 0 bases from J, with 13 bases between. The full variable domain, completed using reference TRBV5-1 and TRBJ2-7, is KAGVTQTPRYLIKTRGQQVTLSCSPISGHRSVSWYQQTPGQGLQFLFEYFSETQRNKGNFPGRFSGRQFSNSRSEMNVSTLELGDSALYLCASSLVASASSYEQYFGPGTRLTVT.

With respect to this clonotype: Compared with germline, one end of the junction differs, possibly owing to a read error. CDR3 DNA: TGTGCCGGCTCAAACCCGGGACAATTGAATTCACCCCTCCACTTT. This translates into CAGSNPGQLNSPLHF. The chain recombines TRBV18 with TRBJ1-6, with D tentatively TRBD1 (6 bases). This CDR3 spans 15 amino acids. CDR1 and CDR2 from the germline V gene are KGHSH and LQKENI.

The V call is TRBV7-9, the J call TRBJ2-1; 11 nucleotides line up with TRBD2. With 1 base clipped from V and 8 bases from J, the junction kept 7 bases outside the gene matches. The CDR3 is 16 amino acids. Germline V gene data show CDR1 as SEHNR and CDR2 as FQNEAQ (reference sequence). The DNA of the CDR3 is TGTGCCAGCAGCTTAGGGCGTAGCGGGAGGGCCGATGAGCAGTTCTTC. This gives the protein CASSLGRSGRADEQFF. Together with reference TRBV7-9 and TRBJ2-1, the CDR3 gives the full variable domain: DTGVSQNPRHKITKRGQNVTFRCDPISEHNRLYWYRQTLGQGPEFLTYFQNEAQLEKSRLLSDRFSAERPKGSFSTLEIQRTEQGDSAMYLCASSLGRSGRADEQFFGPGTRLTVL.

With respect to this clonotype: This may be a read error, as it is one base from a much larger clone. The V call is TRBV24-1, the J call TRBJ1-2; D unclear. CDR3 length: 14 amino acids. CDR1 is KGHDR and CDR2 is SFDVKD in the germline V gene. The DNA for the CDR3 is TGTGCCACCAGTCGTGGAGGACCGAACTATGTCTACACCTTC. Translation: CATSRGGPNYVYTF.

V gene TRBV12-3 or TRBV12-4 combines with J gene TRBJ2-1; 12 positions match TRBD2. CDR3 size: 15 residues. J gave up 4 bases and V 6 bases, and 4 bases lay outside the gene matches. CDR3 DNA sequence: TGTGCCAGCAGACTAGCGGGAGGAAGGTACAATGAGCAGTTCTTC. Translating it yields CASRLAGGRYNEQFF.

This clonotype was seen just once. V usage is TRBV10-3 and J usage is TRBJ1-1, with a weak D call TRBD1 (5 bases). Germline lookup yields CDR1 ENHRY and CDR2 SYGVKD. The CDR3 consists of 15 residues. V lost 3 bases to trimming and J lost 6 bases, with 17 bases between them. The CDR3 here is CAISDIDGAGPEAFF. As DNA, the CDR3 is TGTGCCATCAGTGATATAGACGGGGCTGGTCCTGAAGCTTTCTTT.

The rearrangement uses TRBV29-1 and TRBJ2-7; TRBD1 agrees at 8 bases. V was pared by 0 bases and J by 3 bases, with 7 bases of the junction left unmatched. The CDR3 runs 15 residues. From germline, CDR1 is SQVTM and CDR2 ANQGSEA. The CDR3 reads CSVEEGDRINYEQYF. Here the CDR3 DNA reads TGCAGCGTTGAAGAGGGGGACAGGATAAACTACGAGCAGTACTTC.

As for this clonotype: This may be a read error: a much more frequent sequence differs by one nucleotide. The V gene is TRBV12-3 or TRBV12-4, the J gene TRBJ1-3; no definite D call. This CDR3 spans 12 amino acids. The CDR3 DNA reads TGTGCCAGCAGTCGTTTAGGAAACAGCATATATTTT. Protein product: CASSRLGNSIYF.

In this sample, this clonotype turned up once. The chain couples TRBV7-3 to TRBJ2-3; 9 bases match TRBD1. Germline trimming cut 3 bases from V and 3 bases from J; bases unmatched to any gene: 7. The CDR3 runs 16 residues. Germline CDR1 is SGHTA and CDR2 is FQGTGA. DNA of the CDR3: TGTGCCAGCAGCTTGGGGACAGGGAGTAAAACAGATACGCAGTATTTT. Protein sequence: CASSLGTGSKTDTQYF. Based on the CDR3 plus reference TRBV7-3 and TRBJ2-3, the full variable domain is GAGVSQTPSNKVTEKGKYVELRCDPISGHTALYWYRQSLGQGPEFLIYFQGTGAADDSGLPNDRFFAVRPEGSVSTLKIQRTERGDSAVYLCASSLGTGSKTDTQYFGPGTRLTVL.

This clonotype has ten or more counts. The chain employs TRBV20-1 and TRBJ1-1, with 8 bases aligning to TRBD1. The CDR3 spans 15 residues. V gave up 0 bases and J gave up 7 bases; unmatched junction bases: 10. Germline-derived CDR1 and CDR2 are DFQATT and SNEGSKA (reference sequence). The CDR3 coding sequence is TGCAGTGCTAGAGATTTGGGCAGGGGGCAGGGTGAAGCTTTCTTT. Its translation: CSARDLGRGQGEAFF.

The J gene is TRBJ1-2, the V gene TRBV15; D perhaps matches TRBD1 (5 bases). CDR3 length: 14 amino acids. Germline loops: CDR1 LNHNV, CDR2 YYDKDF (reference sequence). V was trimmed by 0 bases and J by 4 bases, leaving 9 bases between them. CDR3 DNA: TGTGCCACCAGCAGAGATACAGGCTCCTATGGCTACACCTTC. This sequence encodes CATSRDTGSYGYTF.